The T cell receptor beta chain described here comes from a study of T cells in localized non-small cell lung cancer. Points from the study as a whole: Greater T cell density in blood accompanied longer overall survival.

Using immunoSEQ multiplex PCR, the repertoire was profiled, and TCRdb retains in-frame clones only, with some absent. The sample contains 20,000 to 25,000 clones, 75% to 90% of which appear only once. The CDR3 is 19 residues long. V was clipped by 3 bases and J by 0 bases; unmatched bases: 14. This clone was counted once. Its target is unknown. The chain is built from TRBV5-7 and TRBJ1-3, with 8 bases aligning to TRBD1. TRBV5-7 is reported as an ORF; its role is uncertain. Here the sequenced sample was peripheral blood, taken before any cancer treatment. The clonotype comes from a male donor aged 60 or over with stage II squamous cell lung carcinoma. The DNA of the CDR3 is TGTGCCAGCAGCTCCGCTTGGGACAGGAGACCTTTCTCTGGAAACACCATATATTTT. Protein: CASSSAWDRRPFSGNTIYF.